The 8 T cell receptor beta chains listed next were all sequenced from one sample in a study of response to subunit inactivated influenza vaccine. MiXCR was run by TCRdb on the RT-PCR reads, yielding one entry per CDR3 protein. The sample shows around 760,000 distinct CDR3 sequences, 11% to 15% of them seen only once. The sequencing used PBMCs from blood, collected 14 days before vaccination. Receptor source: a man aged 50-60 years who received an inactivated influenza vaccine.

This clonotype was seen many times. J is TRBJ2-5 and V is TRBV5-1; unclear D gene. The V gene's germline CDR1 is SGHRS and CDR2 YFSETQ. The CDR3 loop spans 14 amino acids. Trimming took 0 bases from V and 6 from J, leaving 12 bases between them. CDR3 amino acids: CASSLDPGPKTQYF. The CDR3 nucleotides are TGCGCCAGCAGCTTGGATCCAGGTCCGAAGACCCAGTACTTC.

J is TRBJ2-7 and V is TRBV3-1; 8 bases fit TRBD2. V trimming: 8 bases; J trimming: 0 bases; junction bases outside the gene matches: 6. The germline gives CDR1 LGHDT, CDR2 YNNKEL (reference sequence). This CDR3 contains 14 residues. The CDR3 region is CASSLAVSSYEQYF. The DNA for the CDR3 is TGTGCCAGCTCACTAGCGGTGAGCTCCTACGAGCAGTACTTC.

This chain uses TRBV6-1 with TRBJ1-5; tentatively, D is TRBD1 (6 bases). CDR3 size: 14 residues. Deletions cut 5 bases from V and 4 bases from J, with 12 bases between. The V gene's germline CDR1 is MNHNS and CDR2 SASEGT. DNA for the CDR3: TGTGCCAGCAGTACCCTAGGACAGAATCAGCCCCAGCATTTT. Its translation is CASSTLGQNQPQHF.

The gene calls are TRBV12-3 or TRBV12-4 and TRBJ2-2; unclear D gene. Between the trimmed V and J ends, which lost 6 bases and 6 bases, there was a span of 14 bases. The CDR3 runs 14 residues. The CDR3 sequence is CASSQVIRAGELFF. The CDR3 DNA reads as TGTGCCAGCAGCCAGGTTATCCGGGCCGGGGAGCTGTTTTTT.

This clonotype was detected a few times. The V call is TRBV28, the J call TRBJ2-7, with TRBD2 matching 8 bases. The CDR3 loop spans 15 amino acids. Germline V lookup: CDR1 MDHEN, CDR2 SYDVKM. After removal of 2 bases from V and 0 bases from J, the junction contained 3 bases not matched to a gene. CDR3 amino acids: CASSLALAGSYEQYF. Written as DNA, the CDR3 is TGTGCCAGCAGTTTAGCGCTAGCGGGCTCCTACGAGCAGTACTTC.

This clonotype was detected many times. The CDR3, as DNA: TGTGCCAGCAGCGTAGAGGGAGCACCCTACGAGCAGTACTTC. Its translation: CASSVEGAPYEQYF. The V and J genes are TRBV9 and TRBJ2-7; D is perhaps TRBD2 (5 bases). The germline V gene has CDR1 SGDLS and CDR2 YYNGEE. The V end was cut by 0 bases, the J end by 2 bases, with 9 bases between. The CDR3 loop spans 14 amino acids.

This clonotype has only a few counts. This chain connects TRBV20-1 to TRBJ2-1, with D perhaps TRBD1 or TRBD2 (6 bases each). V was clipped by 1 base and J by 4 bases, with 17 bases between them. CDR1 DFQATT and CDR2 SNEGSKA come from the germline V gene (reference sequence). This CDR3 is built from 16 residues. The CDR3 sequence is CSARGFGGDVYNEQFF. CDR3 DNA sequence: TGCAGTGCTAGAGGATTCGGGGGCGACGTATACAATGAGCAGTTCTTC.

The V call is TRBV28, the J call TRBJ2-2, with unresolved D. Germline V gene data show CDR1 as MDHEN and CDR2 as SYDVKM. The CDR3 contains 13 residues. V was cut by 6 bases and J by 5 bases, with 10 bases left in between. CDR3 amino acids: CASRYRSTGELFF. CDR3 coding DNA: TGTGCCAGCAGGTACAGATCTACCGGGGAGCTGTTTTTT.